Shown below are 20 T cell receptor beta chains from a single sample sequenced in a study of cytomegalovirus exposure and HLA in healthy donors. In the PCR, 60 Vbeta and 13 Jbeta primers were used. TCRdb's copy holds only in-frame clones and misses some; the assay was immunoSEQ multiplex PCR. The sample yields approximately 180,000 clones, more than 85% seen once. Sequencing was done on a sample of PBMCs. The receptors were gathered from a girl in the first two years of life in good health and CMV-seronegative.

This clone was seen a few times. The chain couples TRBV5-4 to TRBJ1-1, with no clear D. Germline V lookup: CDR1 SGHNT, CDR2 YYREEE (reference sequence). The CDR3 loop spans 13 amino acids. Trimming took off 4 bases at V and 5 bases at J, with 12 bases between the two ends. CDR3 in DNA: TGTGCCAGCAGCGGGGAGCGGTTGACTGAAGCTTTCTTT. This gives the protein CASSGERLTEAFF.

The rearrangement uses TRBV6-1 and TRBJ2-3; D perhaps matches TRBD1 (7 bases). This CDR3 region has 14 residues. V lost 4 bases and J lost 4, with 12 bases in between. The germline gives CDR1 MNHNS, CDR2 SASEGT. The CDR3 is CASSVQGGSDTQYF. Written as DNA, the CDR3 is TGTGCCAGCAGTGTGCAGGGGGGCTCAGATACGCAGTATTTT.

The rearrangement joins TRBV7-9 to TRBJ2-7; maybe TRBD1 (7 bases). CDR1 is SEHNR and CDR2 is FQNEAQ in the germline V gene (reference sequence). CDR3 length equals 14 residues. V dropped 5 bases and J dropped 3 bases, with 14 bases sitting between them. The CDR3 is CASSRGTVVYEQYF. In nucleotides, the CDR3 is TGTGCCAGCAGCCGGGGGACAGTCGTCTACGAGCAGTACTTC.

The DNA of the CDR3 is TGTGCCAGCAGCTTAGGACAGGGAATTGTTGCTTTCTTT. Its translation is CASSLGQGIVAFF. The chain couples TRBV7-9 to TRBJ1-1; 7 bases align to TRBD1. CDR1 and CDR2 from the germline V gene are SEHNR and FQNEAQ (reference sequence). The CDR3 runs 13 residues. J lost 11 bases, V lost 1 base, and 7 bases had no gene match.

The rearrangement links TRBV7-2 to TRBJ1-2, with TRBD1 matching 8 bases. Germline CDR1 is SGHTA and CDR2 is FQGNSA. The V segment lost 5 bases and the J segment 8 bases; nucleotides outside the gene matches: 10. The length of the CDR3 is 14 residues. DNA for the CDR3: TGTGCCAGCAGCCCGCATCCGACAGGGGAAGGCTACACCTTC. Its protein product is CASSPHPTGEGYTF. The variable domain in full, completed from reference TRBV7-2 and TRBJ1-2, reads GAGVSQSPSNKVTEKGKDVELRCDPISGHTALYWYRQSLGQGLEFLIYFQGNSAPDKSGLPSDRFSAERTGGSVSTLTIQRTQQEDSAVYLCASSPHPTGEGYTFGSGTRLTVV.

V usage is TRBV10-3 and J usage is TRBJ2-7; D is perhaps TRBD2 (6 bases). CDR1 ENHRY and CDR2 SYGVKD come from the germline V gene. This CDR3 has 15 amino acids. V was clipped by 10 bases and J by 0 bases, with 19 bases between them. The chain's CDR3 is CATTPNGDFSYEQYF. The CDR3 nucleotides are TGTGCCACAACGCCTAACGGGGACTTCTCCTACGAGCAGTACTTC.

CDR3 sequence reads: CASSLMGTGNIGGYTF. The CDR3 DNA reads as TGTGCCAGCAGCTTAATGGGGACAGGGAATATTGGCGGCTACACCTTC. The chain joins TRBV7-9 to TRBJ1-2; 9 positions agree with TRBD1. This CDR3 contains 16 residues. The germline V gene encodes CDR1 SEHNR and CDR2 FQNEAQ (reference sequence). V was pared by 2 bases and J by 8 bases, with 12 bases of the junction left unmatched.

The V call is TRBV27, the J call TRBJ1-2; 10 positions match TRBD1. The V gene end was trimmed by 6 bases and the J gene end by 7 bases; junction bases not matched to a gene: 8. CDR1 and CDR2 from the germline V gene are MNHEY and SMNVEV (reference sequence). The CDR3 length is 14 residues. The CDR3 sequence: CASRVTGGELGYTF. The DNA of the CDR3 is TGTGCCAGCAGAGTGACAGGGGGCGAACTTGGCTACACCTTC.

This chain uses TRBV6-1 with TRBJ1-2, with 9 bases lining up with TRBD1. Germline V gives CDR1 MNHNS, CDR2 SASEGT. CDR3 length: 12 residues. V gave up 8 bases and J gave up 7 bases; unmatched junction bases: 5. CDR3 residues: CASDRDRAGYTF. CDR3 in DNA: TGTGCCAGCGACCGGGACAGGGCTGGCTACACCTTC.

The V call is TRBV29-1, the J call TRBJ2-1, with D possibly TRBD1 on 6 matching bases. Trimming took off 5 bases at V and 7 bases at J, with 15 bases between the two ends. The germline V gene has CDR1 SQVTM and CDR2 ANQGSEA. This CDR3 region has 13 residues. The DNA for the CDR3 is TGCAGCGTTCGGGCTCAGGGGCAGAATGAGCAGTTCTTC. Translating gives CSVRAQGQNEQFF.

The chain employs TRBV18 and TRBJ1-1; 10 bases match TRBD1. Looked up from germline, CDR1 is KGHSH and CDR2 is LQKENI. The CDR3 covers 15 residues. Trimming cost V 3 bases and J 4 bases; bases outside gene matches: 5. This CDR3 is CASSPVDRGPTEAFF. The CDR3, as DNA: TGTGCCAGCTCACCTGTAGACAGGGGGCCCACTGAAGCTTTCTTT.

The count of this clone is one. This chain connects TRBV5-8 to TRBJ2-4; 10 bases line up with TRBD2. Germline-derived CDR1 and CDR2 are SGHTS and YDEGEE. V was clipped by 4 bases and J by 2 bases; unmatched bases: 12. This CDR3 is built from 18 residues. The CDR3 DNA follows: TGTGCCAGCAGCCCATGGACTAGCGGAATTGCTACCAAAAACATTCAGTACTTC. This translates into CASSPWTSGIATKNIQYF.

CDR3 amino acids: CASSIAWTGSDTQYF. CDR3 bases: TGTGCCAGTAGTATAGCTTGGACAGGGTCAGATACGCAGTATTTT. The chain combines TRBV19 with TRBJ2-3, with 8 bases aligning to TRBD1. The V gene end was trimmed by 1 base and the J gene end by 4 bases; junction bases not matched to a gene: 4. Germline CDR1 LNHDA, CDR2 SQIVND (reference sequence). There are 15 residues in the CDR3.

The gene calls are TRBV21-1 and TRBJ2-1; TRBD2 reflects the table's D call only, with no check against the DNA. TRBV21-1 is given as a pseudogene. There are 20 residues in the CDR3. CDR3 residues: CASISRPGTRPSLSYNEQFF. CDR3 nucleotide sequence: TGTGCCAGCATTTCCCGGCCCGGGACTAGGCCCTCCCTTTCCTACAATGAGCAGTTCTTC.

The chain employs TRBV15 and TRBJ2-7, with D possibly TRBD2 on 6 matching bases. With 0 bases removed from V and 0 bases from J, the gap between germline ends came to 12 bases. Germline V gene lookup returns CDR1 LNHNV and CDR2 YYDKDF (reference sequence). This CDR3 spans 16 amino acids. The CDR3 coding sequence is TGTGCCACCAGCAGAGATCGGGGGTCCACCTCCTACGAGCAGTACTTC. Protein sequence: CATSRDRGSTSYEQYF.

The CDR3 coding sequence is TGTGCCAGCAGCCCCCGACAGGGTGGCCCGACAGATACGCAGTATTTT. It encodes CASSPRQGGPTDTQYF. V is TRBV9 and J is TRBJ2-3; 7 bases map to TRBD1. J was trimmed by 3 bases and V by 4 bases; bases with no gene match: 11. CDR3 length equals 16 residues. Per germline, CDR1 SGDLS and CDR2 YYNGEE.

V usage is TRBV6-1 and J usage is TRBJ2-7; D may be TRBD1 (5 bases). V dropped 8 bases and J dropped 2 bases, with 16 bases sitting between them. This CDR3 has 14 amino acids. In germline, CDR1 is MNHNS, CDR2 SASEGT. CDR3 sequence (DNA): TGTGCCAGCGGGCGAACAGGATTCCCCTACGAGCAGTACTTC. Amino acid sequence: CASGRTGFPYEQYF.

The chain couples TRBV2 to TRBJ2-3, with D tentatively TRBD2 (6 bases). Germline V gene data show CDR1 as SNHLY and CDR2 as FYNNEI. The CDR3 totals 14 residues. Trimming took 4 bases from V and 4 from J, leaving 12 bases between them. CDR3 sequence: CASSGEAGPDTQYF. The CDR3 nucleotides are TGTGCCAGCAGTGGGGAAGCGGGCCCAGATACGCAGTATTTT. The whole variable domain, filled in from reference TRBV2 and TRBJ2-3, reads EPEVTQTPSHQVTQMGQEVILRCVPISNHLYFYWYRQILGQKVEFLVSFYNNEISEKSEIFDDQFSVERPDGSNFTLKIRSTKLEDSAMYFCASSGEAGPDTQYFGPGTRLTVL.

With respect to this clone: Other DNA sequences of this sample code for an identical CDR3. The chain is built from TRBV30 and TRBJ2-3; D remains ambiguous. V gave up 4 bases and J gave up 0 bases, with 8 bases separating them. This CDR3 has 13 residues. Germline V gene sequence: CDR1 GTSNPN, CDR2 SVGIG (reference sequence). The CDR3 sequence: CAWTGSSTDTQYF. The CDR3 DNA sequence: TGTGCCTGGACAGGTTCTAGCACAGATACGCAGTATTTT.

This sequence joins TRBV11-2 and TRBJ2-7, with 10 positions matching TRBD1. This CDR3 has 13 amino acids. Germline V gene sequence: CDR1 SGHAT, CDR2 FQNNGV. V lost 4 bases, J lost 5 bases, and 2 bases stayed unmatched. The CDR3: CASSWDRGDEQYF. CDR3 bases: TGTGCCAGCAGCTGGGACAGGGGTGACGAGCAGTACTTC.